These 27 T cell receptor beta chains originate from one sample sequenced in a study of T cells in Graves' hyperthyroidism and ophthalmopathy. TCR beta CDR3 regions were amplified from RNA transcripts. HTBI primers drove first-round RT-PCR of the TCR CDR3. TCRdb re-called the multiplex PCR reads with MiXCR, one entry per CDR3 protein. The data hold hundreds of thousands of distinct CDR3 sequences, with 35% to 40% observed a single time. The sequenced material came from blood. All receptors derive from a man between 18 and 35 years old with Graves' hyperthyroidism.

This clonotype was seen only once. This may be a read error: a much more frequent sequence differs by one nucleotide. No conserved phenylalanine or tryptophan ends this CDR3, so it is likely a read error. J is TRBJ1-2 and V is TRBV9; D remains unclear. V was shortened by 0 bases and J by 8 bases, with 8 bases between the two germline ends. The CDR3 totals 12 residues. Germline V lookup: CDR1 SGDLS, CDR2 YYNGEE. The CDR3: CASSVGPRGYTL. For the CDR3, the DNA is TGTGCCAGCAGCGTAGGACCTCGGGGCTACACCCTC.

This clonotype was counted ten times or more. This chain links TRBV7-6 with TRBJ1-5; D gene uncertain. Germline assignment: CDR1 SGHVS and CDR2 FNYEAQ. This CDR3 has 13 residues. The V gene lost 4 bases and the J gene lost 7 bases, with 11 bases spanning the gap. CDR3 protein: CASSSRPSQPQHF. The DNA for the CDR3 is TGTGCCAGCAGCTCCCGGCCGAGCCAGCCCCAGCATTTT.

To note about this clonotype: This sequence may be a read error, since a much larger clone differs from it by one base. J is TRBJ2-5 and V is TRBV7-8; D gene uncertain. The CDR3 covers 13 residues. The germline CDR1 and CDR2 sequences are SGHVS and FQNEAQ. CDR3 loop: CASSFTWEEAQYF. The CDR3 DNA reads TGTGCCAGCAGCTTCACGTGGGAAGAGGCCCAGTACTTC.

The chain couples TRBV10-3 to TRBJ2-7; tentatively, D is TRBD2 (6 bases). Germline V gives CDR1 ENHRY, CDR2 SYGVKD. The CDR3 length is 16 residues. Trimming removed 5 bases from V and 3 bases from J, with 20 bases in between. CDR3 nucleotide sequence: TGTGCCATCAGTACTGAAACCTCCGGGAGTCGCTACGAGCAGTACTTC. It specifies CAISTETSGSRYEQYF.

This clonotype was seen once. No conserved phenylalanine or tryptophan is present at the end of the CDR3, so a read error is the likely explanation. The V gene is TRBV2, the J gene TRBJ1-1; D not resolved. The CDR3 runs to 14 residues. CDR1 and CDR2 (germline): SNHLY, FYNNEI. The V end was cut by 6 bases, the J end by 0 bases, with 11 bases between. CDR3 in DNA: TGTGCCAGCAGCGTTCAAATGGTGAACACTGAAGCTTTCTCT. This sequence encodes CASSVQMVNTEAFS.

This clonotype was observed a handful of times. V and J are TRBV20-1 and TRBJ2-7; TRBD1 might be the D (6 bases). V shed 4 bases and J shed 5 bases, with 9 bases lying between them. The germline gives CDR1 DFQATT, CDR2 SNEGSKA (reference sequence). The CDR3 runs to 11 residues. The CDR3 region has the DNA TGCAGTGCTAACAGGGTTGACGAGCAGTACTTC. As protein: CSANRVDEQYF.

The chain employs TRBV20-1 and TRBJ1-1; D might be TRBD1 (5 bases). The CDR3 spans 15 residues. V lost 6 bases and J lost 1, with 18 bases in between. CDR1 DFQATT and CDR2 SNEGSKA come from the germline V gene (reference sequence). For the CDR3, the DNA is TGCAGTGCGCCCGCTCCGGGACGGGAGAACACTGAAGCTTTCTTT. Its translation: CSAPAPGRENTEAFF.

This clonotype turned up a few times. This chain connects TRBV5-4 to TRBJ1-2; D ambiguous. V gave up 4 bases and J gave up 0 bases, with 16 bases separating them. The CDR3 runs 16 residues. Germline values: CDR1 SGHNT, CDR2 YYREEE (reference sequence). The CDR3 coding sequence is TGTGCCAGCAGCCCTTGGAGGTCAGAACCTAACTATGGCTACACCTTC. Translating it yields CASSPWRSEPNYGYTF.

The rearrangement joins TRBV5-1 to TRBJ1-5, with 9 bases aligning to TRBD1. The CDR3 length is 16 residues. V lost 4 bases to trimming and J lost 8 bases; unmatched junction nucleotides: 13. CDR1 SGHRS and CDR2 YFSETQ come from the germline V gene. The CDR3, as DNA: TGCGCCAGCAGCCCTGAGGGACAGGGTCCGGGAGAGCCCCAGCATTTT. It codes for CASSPEGQGPGEPQHF.

This clonotype appeared many times. The chain couples TRBV29-1 to TRBJ2-7; TRBD1 might be the D (5 bases). CDR1 is SQVTM and CDR2 is ANQGSEA in the germline V gene. The V end was cut by 4 bases, the J end by 3 bases, with 10 bases between. There are 12 residues in the CDR3. As DNA, the CDR3 is TGCAGCGTTGTCCGTGGACACTACGAGCAGTACTTC. Its translation is CSVVRGHYEQYF.

The V gene is TRBV9, the J gene TRBJ2-5; tentative D call: TRBD1 (6 bases). The V end lost 5 bases, the J end lost 4 bases, and 12 bases lay between the germline ends. The length of the CDR3 is 13 residues. CDR1 is SGDLS and CDR2 is YYNGEE in the germline V gene. The CDR3 is CASRKQQGETQYF. The CDR3 DNA sequence: TGTGCCAGCAGGAAACAACAGGGAGAGACCCAGTACTTC.

A note on this clonotype: A single base separates this from a much larger clone, so it may be a read error. The chain has TRBV9 and TRBJ2-7; no clear D. Trimming left V 1 base short and J 5 bases short, with 10 bases between. This CDR3 comprises 13 residues. From germline, CDR1 is SGDLS and CDR2 YYNGEE. CDR3 loop: CASSVSLFHEQYF. CDR3 DNA: TGTGCCAGCAGCGTAAGTCTGTTCCACGAGCAGTACTTC.

Concerning this clonotype itself: One end of the junction fails to match germline, which may point to a read error. The CDR3 protein is CAGSVGSAGYPYEQYF. The CDR3, as DNA: TGTGCCGGCAGCGTAGGTTCGGCGGGATACCCCTACGAGCAGTACTTC. The V gene is TRBV9, the J gene TRBJ2-7; tentatively, D is TRBD2 (6 bases). Per the germline V gene, CDR1 is SGDLS and CDR2 is YYNGEE. The CDR3 loop spans 16 amino acids. Filled out from reference TRBV9 and TRBJ2-7, the complete variable domain reads DSGVTQTPKHLITATGQRVTLRCSPRSGDLSVYWYQQSLDQGLQFLIQYYNGEERAKGNILERFSAQQFPDLHSELNLSSLELGDSALYFCAGSVGSAGYPYEQYFGPGTRLTVT.

This CDR3 is CASSLTPGTGFEQYF. For the CDR3, the DNA is TGTGCCAGCAGCTTAACCCCCGGGACAGGGTTCGAGCAGTACTTC. This chain links TRBV7-9 with TRBJ2-7; 9 nucleotides align to TRBD1. This CDR3 is built from 15 residues. Germline lookup yields CDR1 SEHNR and CDR2 FQNEAQ (reference sequence). V gave up 2 bases and J gave up 6 bases; unmatched junction bases: 8.

This clonotype was seen at least ten times. The chain is built from TRBV7-9 and TRBJ2-5; D is unclear. V was shortened by 2 bases and J by 4 bases, with 2 bases between the two germline ends. Germline V CDR1 and CDR2: SEHNR, FQNEAQ (reference sequence). This CDR3 contains 11 residues. DNA of the CDR3: TGTGCCAGCAGCTTAACAGAGACCCAGTACTTC. Translation: CASSLTETQYF.

V and J are TRBV7-9 and TRBJ1-2; tentative D call: TRBD1 (6 bases). The CDR3 extends over 12 amino acids. Germline CDR1 and CDR2: SEHNR and FQNEAQ (reference sequence). Trimming shortened V by 5 bases and J by 10 bases, and 14 bases separated the two germline ends. For the CDR3, the DNA is TGTGCCAGCAGCGAGGGGGGGTACGACTACACCTTC. Its translation: CASSEGGYDYTF.

The CDR3 DNA sequence: TGTGCCAGCAGCCACGCTACTGGGCCTGAAGCTTTCTTT. Its translation: CASSHATGPEAFF. The rearrangement joins TRBV7-9 to TRBJ1-1; D gene unclear. The CDR3 sequence is 13 residues long. V shed 5 bases and J shed 6 bases, with 13 bases lying between them. The germline gives CDR1 SEHNR, CDR2 FQNEAQ (reference sequence).

The DNA for the CDR3 is TGTGCCGTTAGCACGGATCCCTATGGCTACACCTTC. It yields the protein CAVSTDPYGYTF. V is TRBV10-3 and J is TRBJ1-2, with D unresolved. The V and J ends lost 11 bases and 4 bases respectively, with 14 bases between them. This CDR3 comprises 12 residues. Germline V gives CDR1 ENHRY, CDR2 SYGVKD.

V gene TRBV9 combines with J gene TRBJ1-1; possible D gene TRBD1, 5 bases. Germline CDR1 is SGDLS and CDR2 is YYNGEE. V was cut by 5 bases and J by 1 base, with 21 bases left in between. The CDR3 has 17 amino acids. The CDR3 loop reads CASSSRRSGPRNTEAFF. Written as DNA, the CDR3 is TGTGCCAGCAGTTCCCGCCGATCGGGACCCCGGAACACTGAAGCTTTCTTT.

This clonotype was detected a few times. The V gene is TRBV6-1, the J gene TRBJ2-6, with D hard to call. V lost 6 bases and J 4 bases, leaving 13 bases between the germline ends. CDR1 and CDR2 (germline): MNHNS, SASEGT. This CDR3 is 15 amino acids long. The chain's CDR3 is CASRGTSIGANVLTF. The CDR3, as DNA: TGTGCCAGCAGGGGTACCTCAATCGGGGCCAACGTCCTGACTTTC.

As to this clonotype: This may come from a read error, since a much larger clone is one base off. No conserved phenylalanine or tryptophan is present at the end of the CDR3, so a read error is the likely explanation. The chain links TRBV19 to TRBJ1-5; D is ambiguous. Germline CDR1 reads LNHDA; CDR2 reads SQIVND (reference sequence). V gave up 9 bases and J gave up 1 base, with 22 bases separating them. The CDR3 covers 17 residues. CDR3 bases: TGTGCCAGCAGCCCCGCGTCAGGAGGCAGGAGCAATCAGCCCCAGCATCTT. Its translation: CASSPASGGRSNQPQHL.

This clonotype was counted only a few times. J is TRBJ1-5 and V is TRBV6-5, with D perhaps TRBD1 (5 bases). This CDR3 is 14 amino acids long. Germline V gene lookup returns CDR1 MNHEY and CDR2 SVGAGI. Trimming stripped 5 bases from V and 9 bases from J, with 17 bases between. CDR3 amino acids: CASSTGTTDAPQHF. The DNA for the CDR3 is TGTGCCAGCAGTACCGGGACTACTGACGCGCCCCAGCATTTT.

The sample holds many counts of this clonotype. This chain links TRBV12-3 or TRBV12-4 with TRBJ1-6; tentatively, D is TRBD1 (5 bases). The CDR3 is made up of 12 amino acids. V gave up 3 bases and J gave up 14 bases, with 11 bases separating them. This chain's CDR3 is CASSFPGKALHF. The CDR3 DNA follows: TGTGCCAGCAGTTTCCCAGGGAAGGCCCTCCACTTT.

The rearrangement links TRBV20-1 to TRBJ2-7, with D possibly called TRBD1 or TRBD2 (5 bases each). From germline, CDR1 is DFQATT and CDR2 SNEGSKA (reference sequence). This CDR3 comprises 13 residues. V was shortened by 5 bases and J by 1 base, with 12 bases between the two germline ends. The CDR3 nucleotides are TGCAGTGCTCCCCGGGGCGGATCCTACGAGCAGTACTTC. Translated: CSAPRGGSYEQYF.

This chain links TRBV29-1 with TRBJ1-5; D call uncertain. The CDR3 runs to 13 residues. Germline V CDR1 and CDR2: SQVTM, ANQGSEA. The V gene lost 5 bases and the J gene lost 6 bases, with 14 bases spanning the gap. The CDR3 DNA reads as TGCAGCGTTATTAACAACCTCGGTCAGCCCCAGCATTTT. Protein sequence: CSVINNLGQPQHF.

Many counts were recorded for this clonotype. The V and J genes are TRBV7-9 and TRBJ2-5, with D unclear. The ends were cut back, 5 bases at V and 3 bases at J, with 4 bases in the middle. CDR3 length: 11 residues. Germline values: CDR1 SEHNR, CDR2 FQNEAQ (reference sequence). CDR3: CASSQEETQYF. In DNA form, the CDR3 reads TGTGCCAGCAGCCAGGAAGAGACCCAGTACTTC.

As for this clonotype: With a much larger clone just one base away, this may be a read error. The V and J genes are TRBV19 and TRBJ1-1; weak D call: TRBD1 (5 bases). The V end was cut by 11 bases, the J end by 0 bases, with 16 bases between. Germline V gene sequence: CDR1 LNHDA, CDR2 SQIVND (reference sequence). This CDR3 contains 14 residues. CDR3 nucleotide sequence: TGTGCCTCCCCGGGGGACGGACTGAACACTGAAGCTTTCTTT. Amino acids: CASPGDGLNTEAFF.